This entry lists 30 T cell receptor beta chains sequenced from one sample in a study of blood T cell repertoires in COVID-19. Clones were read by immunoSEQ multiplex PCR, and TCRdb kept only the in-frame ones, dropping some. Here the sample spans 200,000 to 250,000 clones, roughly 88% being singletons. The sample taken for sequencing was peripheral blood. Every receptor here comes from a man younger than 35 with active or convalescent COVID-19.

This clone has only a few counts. The CDR3 loop reads CASSLNQGGNNEQFF. The DNA for the CDR3 is TGTGCCAGCAGCTTAAACCAGGGGGGCAACAATGAGCAGTTCTTC. This rearrangement joins TRBV5-4 to TRBJ2-1; D perhaps matches TRBD1 (7 bases). V lost 2 bases, J lost 5 bases, and 14 bases lay in between. Germline CDR1 and CDR2: SGHNT and YYREEE (reference sequence). This CDR3 is built from 15 residues.

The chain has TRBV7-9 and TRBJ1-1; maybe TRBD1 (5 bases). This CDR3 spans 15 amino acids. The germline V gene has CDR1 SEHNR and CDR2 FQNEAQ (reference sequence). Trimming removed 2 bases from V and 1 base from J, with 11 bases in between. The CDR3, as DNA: TGTGCCAGCAGCTTACTGGGGCAGGGGAACACTGAAGCTTTCTTT. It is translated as CASSLLGQGNTEAFF.

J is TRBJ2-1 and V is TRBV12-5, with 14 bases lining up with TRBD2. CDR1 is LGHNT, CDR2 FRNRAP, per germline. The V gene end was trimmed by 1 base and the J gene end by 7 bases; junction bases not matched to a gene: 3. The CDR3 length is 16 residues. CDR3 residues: CASGLAGTSGRNEQFF. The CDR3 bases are TGTGCTAGTGGTTTGGCCGGGACTAGCGGGAGAAATGAGCAGTTCTTC.

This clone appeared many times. The CDR3 loop is CASSYWGAGANVLTF. In DNA form, the CDR3 reads TGTGCCAGCAGTTACTGGGGAGCTGGGGCCAACGTCCTGACTTTC. The chain combines TRBV6-5 with TRBJ2-6; tentatively, D is TRBD2 (5 bases). The CDR3 is made up of 15 amino acids. V was cut by 1 base and J by 2 bases, with 6 bases left in between. Per germline, CDR1 MNHEY and CDR2 SVGAGI.

CDR3 loop: CASSFGLLSSGENNIYNEQFF. CDR3 DNA sequence: TGTGCCAGCAGCTTCGGTTTGTTGTCTAGCGGGGAAAATAACATCTACAATGAGCAGTTCTTC. The rearrangement joins TRBV9 to TRBJ2-1; 9 nucleotides agree with TRBD2. This CDR3 spans 21 amino acids. Trimming took 4 bases from V and 3 from J; bases not matched to a gene: 23. CDR1 and CDR2 from the germline V gene are SGDLS and YYNGEE.

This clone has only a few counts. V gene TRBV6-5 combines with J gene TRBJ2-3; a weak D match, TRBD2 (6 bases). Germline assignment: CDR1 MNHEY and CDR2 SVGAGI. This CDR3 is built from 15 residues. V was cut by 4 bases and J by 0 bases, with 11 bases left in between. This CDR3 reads CASSSPGVSTDTQYF. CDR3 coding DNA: TGTGCCAGCAGTTCCCCGGGGGTTAGCACAGATACGCAGTATTTT.

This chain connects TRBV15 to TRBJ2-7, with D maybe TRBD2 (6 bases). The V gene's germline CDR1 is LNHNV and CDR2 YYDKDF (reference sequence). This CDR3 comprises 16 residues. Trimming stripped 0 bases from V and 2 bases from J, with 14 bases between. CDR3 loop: CATSRERAGTPYEQYF. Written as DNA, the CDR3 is TGTGCCACCAGCAGAGAAAGGGCGGGGACCCCCTACGAGCAGTACTTC.

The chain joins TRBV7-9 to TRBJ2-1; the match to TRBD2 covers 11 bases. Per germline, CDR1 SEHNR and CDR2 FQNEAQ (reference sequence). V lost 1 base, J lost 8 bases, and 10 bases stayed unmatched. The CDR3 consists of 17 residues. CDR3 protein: CASSLDGLAGSLHEQFF. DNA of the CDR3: TGTGCCAGCAGCTTAGACGGACTAGCGGGCAGTCTCCATGAGCAGTTCTTC. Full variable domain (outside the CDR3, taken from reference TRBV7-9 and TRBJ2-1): DTGVSQNPRHKITKRGQNVTFRCDPISEHNRLYWYRQTLGQGPEFLTYFQNEAQLEKSRLLSDRFSAERPKGSFSTLEIQRTEQGDSAMYLCASSLDGLAGSLHEQFFGPGTRLTVL.

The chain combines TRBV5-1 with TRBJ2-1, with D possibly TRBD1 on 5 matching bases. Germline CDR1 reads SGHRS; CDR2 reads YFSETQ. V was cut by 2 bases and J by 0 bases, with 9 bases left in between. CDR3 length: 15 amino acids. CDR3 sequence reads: CASSFDSPSYNEQFF. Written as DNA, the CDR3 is TGCGCCAGCAGCTTCGACAGTCCCTCCTACAATGAGCAGTTCTTC.

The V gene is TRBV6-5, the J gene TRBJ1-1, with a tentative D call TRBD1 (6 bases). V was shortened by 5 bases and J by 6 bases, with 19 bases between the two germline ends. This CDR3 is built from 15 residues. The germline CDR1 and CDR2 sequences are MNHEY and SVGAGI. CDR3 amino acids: CASSLRDTGYAEAFF. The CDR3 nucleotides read TGTGCCAGCAGTCTCCGGGACACCGGATACGCTGAAGCTTTCTTT.

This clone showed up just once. The CDR3: CASSQSSAGGGYGYTF. The CDR3 nucleotides read TGTGCCAGCAGCCAATCCTCGGCAGGGGGTGGCTATGGCTACACCTTC. The chain combines TRBV16 with TRBJ1-2, with 7 bases matching TRBD1. CDR3 length: 16 amino acids. Germline trimming cut 0 bases from V and 4 bases from J; bases unmatched to any gene: 8. Germline CDR1 is KGHSY and CDR2 is FQNENV.

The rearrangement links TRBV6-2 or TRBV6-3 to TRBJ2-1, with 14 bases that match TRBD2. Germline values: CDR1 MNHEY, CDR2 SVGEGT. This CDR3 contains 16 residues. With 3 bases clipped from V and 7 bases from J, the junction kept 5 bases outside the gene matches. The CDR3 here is CASSYGTSGSRNEQFF. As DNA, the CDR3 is TGTGCCAGCAGTTATGGGACTAGCGGGAGTAGGAATGAGCAGTTCTTC.

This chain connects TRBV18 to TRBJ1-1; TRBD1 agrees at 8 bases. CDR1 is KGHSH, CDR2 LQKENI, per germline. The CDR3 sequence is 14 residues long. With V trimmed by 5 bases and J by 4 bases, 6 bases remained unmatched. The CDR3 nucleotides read TGTGCCAGCTCAAACACGGACAGGGCCACTGAAGCTTTCTTT. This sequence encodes CASSNTDRATEAFF.

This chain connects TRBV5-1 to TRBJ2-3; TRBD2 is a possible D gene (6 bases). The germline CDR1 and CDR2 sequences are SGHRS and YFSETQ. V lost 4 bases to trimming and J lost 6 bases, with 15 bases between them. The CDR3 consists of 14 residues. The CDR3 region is CASSPGLVPDTQYF. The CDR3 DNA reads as TGCGCCAGCAGCCCGGGACTCGTCCCGGATACGCAGTATTTT.

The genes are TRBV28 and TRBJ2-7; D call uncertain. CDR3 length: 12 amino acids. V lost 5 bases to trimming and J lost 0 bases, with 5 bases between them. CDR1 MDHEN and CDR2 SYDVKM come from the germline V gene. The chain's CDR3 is CASSPVSYEQYF. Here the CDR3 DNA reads TGTGCCAGCAGTCCCGTCTCCTACGAGCAGTACTTC.

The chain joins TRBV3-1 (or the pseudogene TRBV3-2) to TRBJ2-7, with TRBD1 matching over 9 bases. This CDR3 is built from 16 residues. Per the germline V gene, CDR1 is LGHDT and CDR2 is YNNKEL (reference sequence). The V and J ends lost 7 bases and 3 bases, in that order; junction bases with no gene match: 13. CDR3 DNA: TGTGCCAGCACCACAAAGGGGACAGGGCTATACTACGAGCAGTACTTC. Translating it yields CASTTKGTGLYYEQYF.

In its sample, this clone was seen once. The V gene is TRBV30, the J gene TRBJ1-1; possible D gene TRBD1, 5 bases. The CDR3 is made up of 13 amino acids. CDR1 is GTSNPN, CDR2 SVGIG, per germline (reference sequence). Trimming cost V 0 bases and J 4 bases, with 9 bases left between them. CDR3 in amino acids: CAWSVQGPTEAFF. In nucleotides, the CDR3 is TGTGCCTGGAGTGTTCAGGGCCCCACTGAAGCTTTCTTT.

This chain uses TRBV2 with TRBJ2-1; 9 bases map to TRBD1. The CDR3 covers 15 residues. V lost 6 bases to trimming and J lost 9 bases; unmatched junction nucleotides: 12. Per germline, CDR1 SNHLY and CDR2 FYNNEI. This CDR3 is CASRGTGGAVGEQFF. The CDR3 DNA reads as TGTGCCAGCAGGGGAACAGGGGGCGCGGTAGGTGAGCAGTTCTTC.

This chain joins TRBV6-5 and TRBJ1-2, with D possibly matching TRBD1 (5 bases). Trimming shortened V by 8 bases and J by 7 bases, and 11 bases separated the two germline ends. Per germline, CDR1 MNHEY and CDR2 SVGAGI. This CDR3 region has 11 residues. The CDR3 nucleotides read TGTGCCAGCGGGGCCGCAGTTGGCTACACCTTC. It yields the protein CASGAAVGYTF.

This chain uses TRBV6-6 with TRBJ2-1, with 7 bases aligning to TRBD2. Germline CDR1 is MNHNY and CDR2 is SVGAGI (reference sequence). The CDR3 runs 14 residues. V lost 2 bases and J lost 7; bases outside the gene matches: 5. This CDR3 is CASSYGGSINEQFF. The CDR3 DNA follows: TGTGCCAGCAGTTACGGCGGGAGTATTAATGAGCAGTTCTTC.

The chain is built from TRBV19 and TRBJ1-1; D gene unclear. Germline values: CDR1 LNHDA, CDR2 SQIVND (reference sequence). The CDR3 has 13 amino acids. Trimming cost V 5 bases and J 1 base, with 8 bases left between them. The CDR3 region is CASSVGGNTEAFF. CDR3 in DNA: TGTGCCAGTAGTGTCGGAGGGAACACTGAAGCTTTCTTT.

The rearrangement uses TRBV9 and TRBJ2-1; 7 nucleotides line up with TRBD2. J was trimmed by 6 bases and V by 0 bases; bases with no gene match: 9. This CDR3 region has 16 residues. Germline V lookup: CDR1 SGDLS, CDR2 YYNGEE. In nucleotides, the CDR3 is TGTGCCAGCAGCGTAGATGGGGAGGGCCTTATCAATGAGCAGTTCTTC. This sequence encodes CASSVDGEGLINEQFF.

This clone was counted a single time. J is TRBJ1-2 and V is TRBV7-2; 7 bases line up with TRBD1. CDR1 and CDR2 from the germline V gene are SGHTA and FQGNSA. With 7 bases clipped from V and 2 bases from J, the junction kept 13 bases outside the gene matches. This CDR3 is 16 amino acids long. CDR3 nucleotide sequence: TGTGCCAGCACCCTAAGCCCAGGGGACAGCAACTATGGCTACACCTTC. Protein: CASTLSPGDSNYGYTF.

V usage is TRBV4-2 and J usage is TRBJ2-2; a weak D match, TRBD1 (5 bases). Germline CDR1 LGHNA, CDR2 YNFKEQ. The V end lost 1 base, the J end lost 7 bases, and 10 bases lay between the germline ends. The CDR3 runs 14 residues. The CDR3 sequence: CASSQAQGDGELFF. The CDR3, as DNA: TGTGCCAGCAGCCAAGCCCAAGGGGACGGGGAGCTGTTTTTT.

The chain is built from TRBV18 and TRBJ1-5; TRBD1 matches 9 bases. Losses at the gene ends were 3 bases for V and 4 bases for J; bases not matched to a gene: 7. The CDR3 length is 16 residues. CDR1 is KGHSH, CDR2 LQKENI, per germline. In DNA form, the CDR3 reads TGTGCCAGCTCACCGACCGGGACAGGGCAAAATCAGCCCCAGCATTTT. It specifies CASSPTGTGQNQPQHF.

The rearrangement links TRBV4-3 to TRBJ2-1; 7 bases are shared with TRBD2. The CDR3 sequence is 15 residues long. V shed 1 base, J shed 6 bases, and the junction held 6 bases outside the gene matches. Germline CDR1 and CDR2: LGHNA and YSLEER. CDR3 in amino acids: CASSQVREGGNEQFF. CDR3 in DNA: TGCGCCAGCAGCCAAGTAAGGGAGGGAGGCAATGAGCAGTTCTTC.

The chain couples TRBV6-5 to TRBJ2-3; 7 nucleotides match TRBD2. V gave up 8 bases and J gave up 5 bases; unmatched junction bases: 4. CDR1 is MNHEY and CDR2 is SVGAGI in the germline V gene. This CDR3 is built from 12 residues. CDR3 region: CASRGDRDTQYF. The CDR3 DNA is TGTGCCAGCCGGGGGGATCGAGATACGCAGTATTTT.

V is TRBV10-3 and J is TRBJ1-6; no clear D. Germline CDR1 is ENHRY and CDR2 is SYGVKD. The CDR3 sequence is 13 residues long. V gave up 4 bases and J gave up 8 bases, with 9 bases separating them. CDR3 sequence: CAISGGSDSPLHF. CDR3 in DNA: TGTGCCATCAGTGGCGGGTCGGATTCACCCCTCCACTTT.

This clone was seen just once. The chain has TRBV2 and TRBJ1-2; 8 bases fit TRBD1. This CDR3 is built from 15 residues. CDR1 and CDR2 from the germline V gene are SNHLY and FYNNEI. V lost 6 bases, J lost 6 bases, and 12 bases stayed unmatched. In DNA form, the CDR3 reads TGTGCCAGCAGCCCTCCGGGACAGGTGGTTAATGGCTACACCTTC. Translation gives CASSPPGQVVNGYTF.

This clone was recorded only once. This CDR3 is CASSRSAAGGPGETQYF. DNA of the CDR3: TGTGCCAGCAGCCGAAGCGCAGCGGGAGGGCCGGGTGAGACCCAGTACTTC. This rearrangement joins TRBV7-8 to TRBJ2-5, with 10 nucleotides matching TRBD2. Germline V gene data show CDR1 as SGHVS and CDR2 as FQNEAQ. CDR3 length: 17 amino acids. J was trimmed by 5 bases and V by 5 bases; bases with no gene match: 14.